This TCR beta chain was sequenced in a study of T cell changes during pregnancy in multiple sclerosis. The repertoire was sequenced with immunoSEQ multiplex PCR; TCRdb's copy has only in-frame clones and lacks some. This table holds 40,000 to 60,000 clones, nearly 95% found once. Germline-derived CDR1 and CDR2 are MNHNY and SVGAGI (reference sequence). The CDR3 consists of 12 residues. Deletions cut 9 bases from V and 6 bases from J, with 14 bases between. The J gene is TRBJ1-1, the V gene TRBV6-6; D call uncertain. The material sequenced was CD4+ T cells from peripheral blood mononuclear cells, taken in the first trimester of pregnancy. The origin of this receptor is a female donor with multiple sclerosis, enrolled in a pregnancy study. CDR3 nucleotides: TGTGCCAGTCTGTACCTGCAGGCTGAAGCTTTCTTT. It specifies CASLYLQAEAFF.